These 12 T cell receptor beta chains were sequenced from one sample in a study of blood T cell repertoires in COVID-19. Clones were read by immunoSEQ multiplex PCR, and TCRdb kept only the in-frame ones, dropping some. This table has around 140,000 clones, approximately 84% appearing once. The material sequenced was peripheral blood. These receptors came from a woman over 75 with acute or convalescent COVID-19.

Here the CDR3 reads CASSQGRAGPFGEQYF. CDR3 nucleotide sequence: TGCGCCAGCAGCCAAGGCCGAGCGGGGCCCTTCGGCGAGCAGTACTTC. The V gene is TRBV4-3, the J gene TRBJ2-7, with 7 nucleotides matching TRBD2. This CDR3 comprises 16 residues. Germline assignment: CDR1 LGHNA and CDR2 YSLEER. Losses at the gene ends were 1 base for V and 6 bases for J; bases not matched to a gene: 12.

The CDR3 DNA sequence: TGCGCCAGCAGCTCCGGGACAGCCAGCATGAACACTGAAGCTTTCTTT. Its protein is CASSSGTASMNTEAFF. J is TRBJ1-1 and V is TRBV5-1; 7 positions agree with TRBD1. After removal of 3 bases from V and 0 bases from J, the junction contained 8 bases not matched to a gene. This CDR3 spans 16 amino acids. CDR1 SGHRS and CDR2 YFSETQ come from the germline V gene.

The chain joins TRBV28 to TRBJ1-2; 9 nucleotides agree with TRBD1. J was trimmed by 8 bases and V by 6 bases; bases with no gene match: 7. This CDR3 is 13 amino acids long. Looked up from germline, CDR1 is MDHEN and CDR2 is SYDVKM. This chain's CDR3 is CASRETGGGGYTF. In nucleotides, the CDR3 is TGTGCCAGCAGGGAGACAGGGGGAGGCGGCTACACCTTC.

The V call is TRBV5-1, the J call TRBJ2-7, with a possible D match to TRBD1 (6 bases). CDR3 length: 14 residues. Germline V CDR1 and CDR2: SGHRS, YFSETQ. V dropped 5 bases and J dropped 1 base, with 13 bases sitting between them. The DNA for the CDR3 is TGCGCCAGCAGTTTGAGTCAGGGGTCCTACGAGCAGTACTTC. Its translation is CASSLSQGSYEQYF.

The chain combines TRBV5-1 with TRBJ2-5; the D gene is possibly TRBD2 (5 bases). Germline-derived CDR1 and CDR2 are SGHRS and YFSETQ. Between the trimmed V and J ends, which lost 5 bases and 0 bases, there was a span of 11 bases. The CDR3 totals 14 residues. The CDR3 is CASRLGLDQETQYF. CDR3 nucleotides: TGCGCCAGCAGATTAGGACTGGACCAAGAGACCCAGTACTTC.

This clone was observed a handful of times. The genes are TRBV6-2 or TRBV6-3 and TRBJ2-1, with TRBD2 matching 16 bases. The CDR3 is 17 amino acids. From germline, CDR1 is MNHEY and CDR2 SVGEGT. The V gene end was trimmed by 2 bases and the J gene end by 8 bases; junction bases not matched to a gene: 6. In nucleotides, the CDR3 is TGTGCCAGCAGTTACCGCGGGACTAGCGGGGGGGTGGATGAGCAGTTCTTC. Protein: CASSYRGTSGGVDEQFF.

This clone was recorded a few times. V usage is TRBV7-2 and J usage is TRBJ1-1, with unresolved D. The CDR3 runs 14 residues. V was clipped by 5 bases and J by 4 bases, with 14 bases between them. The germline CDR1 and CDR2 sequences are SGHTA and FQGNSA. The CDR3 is CASSDRARSTEAFF. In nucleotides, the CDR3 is TGTGCCAGCAGCGACCGTGCGAGGAGCACTGAAGCTTTCTTT.

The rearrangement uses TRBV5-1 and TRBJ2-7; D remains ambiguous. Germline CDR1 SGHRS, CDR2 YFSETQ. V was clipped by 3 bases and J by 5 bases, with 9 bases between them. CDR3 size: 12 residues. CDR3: CASSYRLNEQYF. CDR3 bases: TGCGCCAGCAGCTACCGGTTAAACGAGCAGTACTTC.

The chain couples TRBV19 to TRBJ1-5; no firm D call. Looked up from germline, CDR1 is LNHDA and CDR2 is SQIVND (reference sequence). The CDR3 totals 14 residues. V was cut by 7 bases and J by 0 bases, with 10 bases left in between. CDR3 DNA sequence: TGTGCCAGTACCCACCAGAATAGCAATCAGCCCCAGCATTTT. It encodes CASTHQNSNQPQHF.

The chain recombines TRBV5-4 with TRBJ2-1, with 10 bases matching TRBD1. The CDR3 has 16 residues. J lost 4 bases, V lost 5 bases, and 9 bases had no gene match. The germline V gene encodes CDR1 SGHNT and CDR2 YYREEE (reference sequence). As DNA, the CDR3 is TGTGCCAGCAGGATTTGGACAGGGGGGATATACAATGAGCAGTTCTTC. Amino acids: CASRIWTGGIYNEQFF.

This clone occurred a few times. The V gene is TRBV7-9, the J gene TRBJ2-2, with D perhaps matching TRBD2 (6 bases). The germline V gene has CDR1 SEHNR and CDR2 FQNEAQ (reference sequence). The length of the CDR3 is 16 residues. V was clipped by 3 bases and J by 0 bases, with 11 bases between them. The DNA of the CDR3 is TGTGCCAGCAGCTTGGGAGTAGCGGCGAACACCGGGGAGCTGTTTTTT. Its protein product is CASSLGVAANTGELFF.

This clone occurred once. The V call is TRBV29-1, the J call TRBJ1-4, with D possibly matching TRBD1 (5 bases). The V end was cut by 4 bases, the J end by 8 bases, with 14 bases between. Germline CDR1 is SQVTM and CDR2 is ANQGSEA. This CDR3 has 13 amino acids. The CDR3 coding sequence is TGCAGCGTTGGAAGTGAGGGGAGGGAAAAACTGTTTTTT. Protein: CSVGSEGREKLFF.